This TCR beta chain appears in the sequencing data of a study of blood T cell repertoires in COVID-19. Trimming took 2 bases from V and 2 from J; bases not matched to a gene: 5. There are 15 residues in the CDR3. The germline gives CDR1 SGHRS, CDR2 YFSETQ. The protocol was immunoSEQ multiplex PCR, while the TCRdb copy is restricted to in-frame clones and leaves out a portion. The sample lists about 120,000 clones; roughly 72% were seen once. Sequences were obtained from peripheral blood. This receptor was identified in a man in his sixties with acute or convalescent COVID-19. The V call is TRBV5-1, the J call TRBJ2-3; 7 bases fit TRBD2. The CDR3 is CASSFAGDSTDTQYF. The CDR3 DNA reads TGCGCCAGCAGCTTCGCGGGAGACTCCACAGATACGCAGTATTTT. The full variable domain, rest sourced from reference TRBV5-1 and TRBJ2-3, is KAGVTQTPRYLIKTRGQQVTLSCSPISGHRSVSWYQQTPGQGLQFLFEYFSETQRNKGNFPGRFSGRQFSNSRSEMNVSTLELGDSALYLCASSFAGDSTDTQYFGPGTRLTVL.